The 10 T cell receptor beta chains presented below share a single source sample, sequenced in a study of shared clonotypes between healthy human individuals. The table came from immunoSEQ multiplex PCR; TCRdb's copy has only in-frame clones and leaves some out. The table shows 600,000 to 700,000 clones, with 73% occurring only once. Sequencing was done on a sample of memory CD4+ T cells sorted from blood. Sample subset: CD45RA-negative fraction. These receptors were obtained from a woman in her 30s in good health.

V usage is TRBV5-1 and J usage is TRBJ1-1; 8 positions agree with TRBD1. Germline assignment: CDR1 SGHRS and CDR2 YFSETQ. CDR3 length: 15 residues. The junction had 8 bases not matched to a gene; V was cut back by 3 bases and J by 4 bases. The CDR3, as DNA: TGCGCCAGCAGCTCCGGGACAGGTTGGGGCACTGAAGCTTTCTTT. This codes for CASSSGTGWGTEAFF.

This rearrangement joins TRBV5-1 to TRBJ2-7, with 10 positions matching TRBD1. Trimming removed 3 bases from V and 4 bases from J; junction bases left unmatched: 7. Germline lookup yields CDR1 SGHRS and CDR2 YFSETQ. The CDR3 runs to 15 residues. The CDR3 here is CASSSSTGGGYEQYF. The CDR3 nucleotides read TGCGCCAGCAGCTCCTCGACAGGGGGCGGGTACGAGCAGTACTTC. The entire variable domain, with the rest obtained from reference TRBV5-1 and TRBJ2-7, is as follows: KAGVTQTPRYLIKTRGQQVTLSCSPISGHRSVSWYQQTPGQGLQFLFEYFSETQRNKGNFPGRFSGRQFSNSRSEMNVSTLELGDSALYLCASSSSTGGGYEQYFGPGTRLTVT.

The V call is TRBV19, the J call TRBJ2-4; D is uncertain. Trimming shortened V by 2 bases and J by 0 bases, and 14 bases separated the two germline ends. The CDR3 loop spans 17 amino acids. Germline V gene data show CDR1 as LNHDA and CDR2 as SQIVND (reference sequence). The CDR3 region has the DNA TGTGCCAGTAGTATATCAGAGCCGTGGGGAGCCAAAAACATTCAGTACTTC. Its translation is CASSISEPWGAKNIQYF.

This chain joins TRBV28 and TRBJ2-7; 7 nucleotides agree with TRBD1. CDR1 and CDR2 (germline): MDHEN, SYDVKM. This CDR3 is 13 amino acids long. After removal of 9 bases from V and 2 bases from J, the junction contained 7 bases not matched to a gene. The CDR3 spells CASTRDSPYEQYF. The CDR3 DNA reads as TGTGCCAGTACACGGGACAGTCCCTACGAGCAGTACTTC.

This clone was seen more than once but under ten times. The chain employs TRBV2 and TRBJ2-3, with 10 bases aligning to TRBD2. The junction had 5 bases not matched to a gene; V was cut back by 1 base and J by 7 bases. CDR1 is SNHLY, CDR2 FYNNEI, per germline. The CDR3 has 15 amino acids. The CDR3 nucleotides are TGTGCCAGCAGTGAAGAAGCGGGAGGGCTCAATACGCAGTATTTT. This gives the protein CASSEEAGGLNTQYF.

The J gene is TRBJ2-7, the V gene TRBV5-1; 11 bases map to TRBD1. V lost 0 bases, J lost 7 bases, and 6 bases stayed unmatched. The CDR3 consists of 15 residues. The germline V gene encodes CDR1 SGHRS and CDR2 YFSETQ. The CDR3 protein is CASSLGTGGHWEQYF. CDR3 bases: TGCGCCAGCAGCTTGGGGACAGGGGGCCATTGGGAGCAGTACTTC.

The chain uses TRBV4-1 and TRBJ2-7, with 9 bases aligning to TRBD1. This CDR3 is built from 13 residues. V lost 5 bases, J lost 5 bases, and 4 bases stayed unmatched. Per germline, CDR1 MGHRA and CDR2 YSYEKL. The CDR3 region is CASSGRTGDEQYF. For the CDR3, the DNA is TGCGCCAGCAGCGGACGGACAGGGGACGAGCAGTACTTC.

This clone occurred a few times. The chain links TRBV2 to TRBJ1-4, with 8 bases fitting TRBD1. The V gene's germline CDR1 is SNHLY and CDR2 FYNNEI. This CDR3 is 12 amino acids long. After removal of 1 base from V and 13 bases from J, the junction contained 2 bases not matched to a gene. CDR3 in DNA: TGTGCCAGCAGTGAAGGACAGGGGCCACTGTTTTTT. This translates into CASSEGQGPLFF. The full variable domain, completed using reference TRBV2 and TRBJ1-4, is EPEVTQTPSHQVTQMGQEVILRCVPISNHLYFYWYRQILGQKVEFLVSFYNNEISEKSEIFDDQFSVERPDGSNFTLKIRSTKLEDSAMYFCASSEGQGPLFFGSGTQLSVL.

The chain uses TRBV7-6 and TRBJ2-7; 7 nucleotides align to TRBD1. V shed 5 bases, J shed 1 base, and the junction held 8 bases outside the gene matches. From germline, CDR1 is SGHVS and CDR2 FNYEAQ. CDR3 size: 15 residues. CDR3 region: CASSLQGTKSYEQYF. Here the CDR3 DNA reads TGTGCCAGCAGCCTACAGGGGACCAAATCCTACGAGCAGTACTTC.

This chain connects TRBV11-3 to TRBJ2-7, with D uncertain. The CDR3 runs to 14 residues. The germline V gene has CDR1 SGHNT and CDR2 YENEEA. V was trimmed by 4 bases and J by 2 bases, leaving 12 bases between them. The CDR3, as DNA: TGTGCCAGCAGCTCCTCACTCGCCCCCTACGAGCAGTACTTC. Translated: CASSSSLAPYEQYF.